This T cell receptor beta chain was identified in a study of T-cell reconstitution after alpha-beta-depleted transplantation in children. Preparing the TCRbeta library involved the use of unique molecular identifiers. MiXCR, applied by TCRdb to the PCR reads, yields one record per CDR3 protein. Here the sample spans roughly 300,000 distinct CDR3 sequences, 9.9% being singletons. V shed 0 bases and J 3 bases; nucleotides not matched to a gene: 5. CDR3 length: 17 residues. The germline V gene encodes CDR1 MNHEY and CDR2 SMNVEV (reference sequence). The sequencing used PBMCs from the stem cell graft donor, collected from the stem cell graft. This clonotype originated in a human donor who donated a stem cell graft to a child with SCID. This rearrangement joins TRBV27 to TRBJ2-1; 10 nucleotides match TRBD2. CDR3 in amino acids: CASSLSFPSGGYNEQFF. The CDR3 DNA follows: TGTGCCAGCAGTTTATCCTTCCCTAGCGGGGGCTACAATGAGCAGTTCTTC.